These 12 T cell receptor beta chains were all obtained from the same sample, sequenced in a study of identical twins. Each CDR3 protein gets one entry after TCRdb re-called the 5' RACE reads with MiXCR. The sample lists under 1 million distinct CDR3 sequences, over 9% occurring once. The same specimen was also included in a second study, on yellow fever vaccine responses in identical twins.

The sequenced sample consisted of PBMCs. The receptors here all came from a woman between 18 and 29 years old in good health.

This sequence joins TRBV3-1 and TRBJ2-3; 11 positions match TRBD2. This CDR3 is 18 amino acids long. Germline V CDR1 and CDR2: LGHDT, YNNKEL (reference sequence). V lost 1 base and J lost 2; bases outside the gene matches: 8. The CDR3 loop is CASSQVDSGGVATDTQYF. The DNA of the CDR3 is TGTGCCAGCAGCCAAGTCGATAGCGGGGGGGTTGCCACAGATACGCAGTATTTT.

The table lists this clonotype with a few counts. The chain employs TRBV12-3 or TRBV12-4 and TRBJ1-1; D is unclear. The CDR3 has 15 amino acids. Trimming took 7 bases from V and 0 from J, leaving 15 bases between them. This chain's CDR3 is CASTPRLGLNTEAFF. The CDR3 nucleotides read TGTGCCAGCACCCCTCGGTTAGGGTTGAACACTGAAGCTTTCTTT.

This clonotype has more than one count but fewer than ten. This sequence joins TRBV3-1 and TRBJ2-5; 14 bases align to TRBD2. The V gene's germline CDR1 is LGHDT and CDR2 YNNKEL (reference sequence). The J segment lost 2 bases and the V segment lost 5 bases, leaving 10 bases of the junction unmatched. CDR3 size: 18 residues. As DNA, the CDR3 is TGTGCCAGCAGCTCGAGACTAGCGGGGGGGCACCAACAAGAGACCCAGTACTTC. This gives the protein CASSSRLAGGHQQETQYF.

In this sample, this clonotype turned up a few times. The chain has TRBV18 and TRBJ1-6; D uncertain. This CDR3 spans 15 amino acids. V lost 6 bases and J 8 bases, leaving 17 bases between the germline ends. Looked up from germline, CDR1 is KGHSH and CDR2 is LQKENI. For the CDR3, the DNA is TGTGCCAGCTCGTCCGACTTGGTTCGGGATTCACCCCTCCACTTT. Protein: CASSSDLVRDSPLHF.

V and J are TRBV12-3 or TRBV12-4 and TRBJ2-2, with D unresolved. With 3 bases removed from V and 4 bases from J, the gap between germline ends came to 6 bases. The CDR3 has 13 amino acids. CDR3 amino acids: CASSFTRTGELFF. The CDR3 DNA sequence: TGTGCCAGCAGTTTTACCCGCACCGGGGAGCTGTTTTTT.

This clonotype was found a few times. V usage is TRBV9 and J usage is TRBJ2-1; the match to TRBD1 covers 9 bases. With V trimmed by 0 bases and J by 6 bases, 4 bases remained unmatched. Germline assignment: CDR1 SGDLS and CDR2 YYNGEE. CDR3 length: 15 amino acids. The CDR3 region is CASSVGWDRANEQFF. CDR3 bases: TGTGCCAGCAGCGTAGGCTGGGACAGGGCCAATGAGCAGTTCTTC.

The CDR3 spells CSATGTQGAYEQYV. The CDR3 DNA reads TGCAGTGCCACGGGTACTCAGGGTGCCTACGAGCAGTACGTC. The chain is built from TRBV20-1 and TRBJ2-7, with a weak D call TRBD1 (5 bases). The germline V and J ends were trimmed by 6 bases and 2 bases, with 17 bases remaining between them. Germline-derived CDR1 and CDR2 are DFQATT and SNEGSKA (reference sequence). The CDR3 is 14 residues long.

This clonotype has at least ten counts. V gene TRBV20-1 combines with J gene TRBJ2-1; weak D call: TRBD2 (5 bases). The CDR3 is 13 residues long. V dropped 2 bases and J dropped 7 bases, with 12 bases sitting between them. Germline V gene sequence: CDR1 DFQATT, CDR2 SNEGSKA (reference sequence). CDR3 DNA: TGCAGTGCTAGACCCGGGGAACAGAATGAGCAGTTCTTC. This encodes CSARPGEQNEQFF.

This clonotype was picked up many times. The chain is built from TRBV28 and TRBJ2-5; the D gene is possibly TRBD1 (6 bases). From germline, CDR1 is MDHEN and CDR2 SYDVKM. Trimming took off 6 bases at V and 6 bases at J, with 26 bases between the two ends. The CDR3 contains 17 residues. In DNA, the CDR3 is TGTGCCAGCAGCGTACTTCAGGGGTTAGTTGATACGAAGACCCAGTACTTC. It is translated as CASSVLQGLVDTKTQYF.

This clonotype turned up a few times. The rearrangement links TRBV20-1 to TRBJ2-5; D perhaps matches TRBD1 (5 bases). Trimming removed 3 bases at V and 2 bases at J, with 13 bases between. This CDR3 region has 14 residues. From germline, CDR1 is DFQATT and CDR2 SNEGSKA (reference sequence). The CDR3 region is CSARSGSLQETQYF. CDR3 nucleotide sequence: TGCAGTGCTAGGTCAGGGTCCCTTCAAGAGACCCAGTACTTC.

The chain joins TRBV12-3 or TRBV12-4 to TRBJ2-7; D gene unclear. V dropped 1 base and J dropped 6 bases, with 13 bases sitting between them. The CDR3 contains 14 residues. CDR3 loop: CASSLDRRYTEQYF. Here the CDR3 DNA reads TGTGCCAGCAGTTTAGACCGTCGTTATACCGAGCAGTACTTC.

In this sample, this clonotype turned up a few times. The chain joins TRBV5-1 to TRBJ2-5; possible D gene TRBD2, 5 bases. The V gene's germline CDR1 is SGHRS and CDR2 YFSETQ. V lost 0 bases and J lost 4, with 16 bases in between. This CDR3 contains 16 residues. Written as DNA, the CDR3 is TGCGCCAGCAGCTTGGTTTCGGGGTCTGTACTAGAGACCCAGTACTTC. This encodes CASSLVSGSVLETQYF. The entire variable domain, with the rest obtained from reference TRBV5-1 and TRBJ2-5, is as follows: KAGVTQTPRYLIKTRGQQVTLSCSPISGHRSVSWYQQTPGQGLQFLFEYFSETQRNKGNFPGRFSGRQFSNSRSEMNVSTLELGDSALYLCASSLVSGSVLETQYFGPGTRLLVL.